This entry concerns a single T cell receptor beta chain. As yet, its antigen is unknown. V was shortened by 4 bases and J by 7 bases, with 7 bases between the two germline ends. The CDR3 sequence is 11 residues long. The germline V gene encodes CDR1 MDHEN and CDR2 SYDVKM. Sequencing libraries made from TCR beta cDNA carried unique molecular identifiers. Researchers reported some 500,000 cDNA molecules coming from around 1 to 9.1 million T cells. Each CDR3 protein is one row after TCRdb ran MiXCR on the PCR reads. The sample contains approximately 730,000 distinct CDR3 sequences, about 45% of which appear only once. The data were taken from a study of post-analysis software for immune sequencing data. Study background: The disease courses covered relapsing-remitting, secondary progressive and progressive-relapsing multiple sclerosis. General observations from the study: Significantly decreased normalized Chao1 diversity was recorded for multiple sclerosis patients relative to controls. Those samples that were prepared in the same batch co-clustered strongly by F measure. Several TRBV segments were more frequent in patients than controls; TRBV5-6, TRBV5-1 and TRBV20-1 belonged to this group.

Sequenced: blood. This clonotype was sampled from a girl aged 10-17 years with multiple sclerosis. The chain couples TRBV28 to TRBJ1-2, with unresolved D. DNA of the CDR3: TGTGCCAGCAGTTCAATGGGTGGCTACACCTTC. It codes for CASSSMGGYTF.